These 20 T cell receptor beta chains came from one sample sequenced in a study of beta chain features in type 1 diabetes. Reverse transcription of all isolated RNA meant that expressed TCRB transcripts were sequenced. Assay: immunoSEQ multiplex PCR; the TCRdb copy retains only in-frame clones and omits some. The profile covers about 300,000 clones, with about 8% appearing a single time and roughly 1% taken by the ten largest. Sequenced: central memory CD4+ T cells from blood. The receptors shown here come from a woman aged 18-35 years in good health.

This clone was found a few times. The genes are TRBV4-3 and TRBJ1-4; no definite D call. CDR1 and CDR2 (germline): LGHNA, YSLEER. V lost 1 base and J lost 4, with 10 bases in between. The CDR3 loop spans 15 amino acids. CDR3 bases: TGCGCCAGCAGCCAAGGGAACGGGTTTAATGAAAAACTGTTTTTT. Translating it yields CASSQGNGFNEKLFF.

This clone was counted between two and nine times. CDR3 protein: CASSLSGAAQNQPQHF. The CDR3 nucleotides are TGTGCCAGCAGCTTATCTGGGGCGGCACAGAATCAGCCCCAGCATTTT. This rearrangement joins TRBV7-8 to TRBJ1-5; the D gene is possibly TRBD1 (5 bases). Trimming stripped 2 bases from V and 4 bases from J, with 15 bases between. Germline V lookup: CDR1 SGHVS, CDR2 FQNEAQ. The CDR3 sequence is 16 residues long.

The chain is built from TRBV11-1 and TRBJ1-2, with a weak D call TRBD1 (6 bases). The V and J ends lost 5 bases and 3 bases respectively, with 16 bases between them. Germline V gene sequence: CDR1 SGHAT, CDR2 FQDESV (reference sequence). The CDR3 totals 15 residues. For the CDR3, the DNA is TGTGCCAGCAGCCGAAACCCAGGGGATTACTATGGCTACACCTTC. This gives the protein CASSRNPGDYYGYTF.

CDR3: CATCFRSSGNTIYF. CDR3 bases: TGTGCCACCTGCTTTAGGTCCTCTGGAAACACCATATATTTT. This chain joins TRBV6-1 and TRBJ1-3; D not certain. Trimming took off 10 bases at V and 0 bases at J, with 13 bases between the two ends. The CDR3 sequence is 14 residues long. The germline CDR1 and CDR2 sequences are MNHNS and SASEGT.

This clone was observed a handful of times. The CDR3 DNA reads as TGTGCCAGCAGCCAAGATCATGAGGGGGTCGTCGGCTACACCTTC. It translates to CASSQDHEGVVGYTF. The gene calls are TRBV4-2 and TRBJ1-2, with D possibly being TRBD1 (6 bases). This CDR3 contains 15 residues. With 0 bases removed from V and 8 bases from J, the gap between germline ends came to 16 bases. Germline-derived CDR1 and CDR2 are LGHNA and YNFKEQ.

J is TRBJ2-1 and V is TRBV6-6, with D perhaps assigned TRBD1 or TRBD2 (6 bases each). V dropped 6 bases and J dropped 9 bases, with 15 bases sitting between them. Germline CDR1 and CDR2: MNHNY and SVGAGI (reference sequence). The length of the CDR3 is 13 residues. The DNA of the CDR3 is TGTGCCAGCAGACCAGGGAAGGGGGGTGAGCAGTTCTTC. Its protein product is CASRPGKGGEQFF.

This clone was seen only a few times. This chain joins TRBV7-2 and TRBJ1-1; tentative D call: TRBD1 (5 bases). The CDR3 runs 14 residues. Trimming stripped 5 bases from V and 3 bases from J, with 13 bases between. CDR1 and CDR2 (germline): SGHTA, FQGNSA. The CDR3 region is CASSEGRSYTEAFF. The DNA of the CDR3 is TGTGCCAGCAGCGAGGGACGGAGCTACACTGAAGCTTTCTTT.

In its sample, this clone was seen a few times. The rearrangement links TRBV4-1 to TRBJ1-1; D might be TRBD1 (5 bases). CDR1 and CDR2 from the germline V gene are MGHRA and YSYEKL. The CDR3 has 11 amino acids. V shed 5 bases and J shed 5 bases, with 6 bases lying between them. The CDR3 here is CASSRGTEAFF. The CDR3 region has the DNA TGCGCCAGCAGCAGGGGAACTGAAGCTTTCTTT.

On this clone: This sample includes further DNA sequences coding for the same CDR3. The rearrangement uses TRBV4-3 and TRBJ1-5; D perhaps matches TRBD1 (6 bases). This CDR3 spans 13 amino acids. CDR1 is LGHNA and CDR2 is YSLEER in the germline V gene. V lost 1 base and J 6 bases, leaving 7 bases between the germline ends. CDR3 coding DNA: TGCGCCAGCAGCCAAGTCAGGGGTCAGCCCCAGCATTTT. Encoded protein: CASSQVRGQPQHF.

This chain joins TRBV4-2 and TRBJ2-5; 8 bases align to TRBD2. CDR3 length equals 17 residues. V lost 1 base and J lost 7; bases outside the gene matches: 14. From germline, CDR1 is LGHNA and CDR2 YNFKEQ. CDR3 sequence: CASSQGDIAGPRGTQYF. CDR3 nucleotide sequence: TGTGCCAGCAGCCAAGGCGATATAGCGGGGCCGAGGGGGACCCAGTACTTC.

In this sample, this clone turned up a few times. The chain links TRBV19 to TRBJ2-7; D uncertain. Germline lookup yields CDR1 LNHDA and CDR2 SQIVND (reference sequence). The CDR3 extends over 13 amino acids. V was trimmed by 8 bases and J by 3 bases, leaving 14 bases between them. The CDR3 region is CASARDRNYEQYF. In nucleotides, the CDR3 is TGTGCCAGTGCTAGAGACCGGAACTACGAGCAGTACTTC.

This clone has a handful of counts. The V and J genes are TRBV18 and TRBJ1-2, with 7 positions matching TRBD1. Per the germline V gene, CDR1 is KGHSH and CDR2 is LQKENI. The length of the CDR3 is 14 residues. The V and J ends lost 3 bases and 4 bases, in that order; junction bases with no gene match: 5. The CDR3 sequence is CASSPDRSSYGYTF. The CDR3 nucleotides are TGTGCCAGCTCACCGGACAGGTCCTCCTATGGCTACACCTTC.

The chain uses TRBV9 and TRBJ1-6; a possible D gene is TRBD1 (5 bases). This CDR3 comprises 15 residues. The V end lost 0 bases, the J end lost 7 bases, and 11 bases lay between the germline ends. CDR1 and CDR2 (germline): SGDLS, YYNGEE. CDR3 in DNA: TGTGCCAGCAGCGTAGCTGCGAGGGGAAATTCACCCCTCCACTTT. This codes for CASSVAARGNSPLHF.

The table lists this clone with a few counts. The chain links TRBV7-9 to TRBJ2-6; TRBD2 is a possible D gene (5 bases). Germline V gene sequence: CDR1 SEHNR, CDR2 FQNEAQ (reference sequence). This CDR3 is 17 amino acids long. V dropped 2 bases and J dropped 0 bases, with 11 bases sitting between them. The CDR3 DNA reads TGTGCCAGCAGCTTAATGGCGGGTGTCTCTGGGGCCAACGTCCTGACTTTC. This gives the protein CASSLMAGVSGANVLTF.

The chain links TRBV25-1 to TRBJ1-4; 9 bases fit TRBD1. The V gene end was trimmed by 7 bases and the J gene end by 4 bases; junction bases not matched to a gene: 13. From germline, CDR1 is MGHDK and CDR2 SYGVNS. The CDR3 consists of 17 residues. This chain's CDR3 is CASTQGGQGLGNEKLFF. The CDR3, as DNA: TGTGCCAGCACCCAAGGGGGACAGGGCCTGGGTAATGAAAAACTGTTTTTT.

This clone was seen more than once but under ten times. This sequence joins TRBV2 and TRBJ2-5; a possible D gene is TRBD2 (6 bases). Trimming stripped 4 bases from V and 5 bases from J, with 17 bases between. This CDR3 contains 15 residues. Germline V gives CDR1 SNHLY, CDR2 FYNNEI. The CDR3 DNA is TGTGCCAGCAGTGCTTGGAGGGCCCGTGGGGAGACCCAGTACTTC. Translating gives CASSAWRARGETQYF.

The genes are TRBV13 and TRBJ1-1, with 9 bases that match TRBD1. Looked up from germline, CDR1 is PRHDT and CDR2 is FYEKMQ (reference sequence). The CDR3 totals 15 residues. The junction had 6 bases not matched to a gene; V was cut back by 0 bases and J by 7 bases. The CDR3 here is CASSLGRTGQGEAFF. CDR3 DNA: TGTGCCAGCAGCTTAGGCCGGACGGGACAGGGTGAAGCTTTCTTT.

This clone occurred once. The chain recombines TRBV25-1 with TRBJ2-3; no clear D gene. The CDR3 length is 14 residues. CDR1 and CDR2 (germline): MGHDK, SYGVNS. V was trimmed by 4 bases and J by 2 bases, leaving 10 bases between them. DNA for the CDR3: TGTGCCAGCAGTGGATTCGACTCCACAGATACGCAGTATTTT. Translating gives CASSGFDSTDTQYF.

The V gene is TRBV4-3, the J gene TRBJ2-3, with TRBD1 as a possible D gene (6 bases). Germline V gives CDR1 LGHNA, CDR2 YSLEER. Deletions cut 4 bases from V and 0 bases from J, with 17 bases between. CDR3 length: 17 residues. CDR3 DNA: TGCGCCAGCAGCCCCTCAGGGGCAGACTCTAGCACAGATACGCAGTATTTT. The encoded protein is CASSPSGADSSTDTQYF.

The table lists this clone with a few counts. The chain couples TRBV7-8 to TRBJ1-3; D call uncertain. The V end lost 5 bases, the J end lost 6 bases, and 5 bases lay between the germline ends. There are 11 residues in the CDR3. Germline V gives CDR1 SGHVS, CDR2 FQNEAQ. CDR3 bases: TGTGCCAGCAGCGAGTCAAACACCATATATTTT. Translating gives CASSESNTIYF.